Sequencing of this T cell receptor (beta chain) was carried out in a study of cytomegalovirus exposure and HLA in healthy donors. Study results and limitations: It was only CMV serostatus that was available as immune exposure information. Listed as cytomegalovirus-associated were over 150 TCR beta chains. What a later analysis showed was that several of the most significant clusters appeared linked to common viral pathogens. It was shown in a later analysis that HLA-associated TCR beta chains were more clonally expanded than other, equally common chains.

CDR1 is SGHAT and CDR2 is FQDESV in the germline V gene (reference sequence). The ends lost 5 bases at V and 1 base at J; junction bases unmatched: 8. There are 17 residues in the CDR3. Researchers ran the PCR with 60 Vbeta and 13 Jbeta primers. Method: immunoSEQ multiplex PCR; TCRdb's copy keeps in-frame clones and lacks some. The sample shows around 120,000 clones, 80% of them seen only once. For this clone: The antigen is not known.

This sequence joins TRBV11-1 and TRBJ1-4; 9 bases align to TRBD1. The receptor was derived from a man in his fifties or sixties in good health and CMV-seronegative. Sample: PBMCs. CDR3 bases: TGTGCCAGCAGCCCGGGACAGGGACAGGTAACTAATGAAAAACTGTTTTTT. Protein product: CASSPGQGQVTNEKLFF.